This section outlines one T cell receptor (beta chain) sequence together with its context. Its target is unknown. One end of the junction does not line up with germline, which may come from a read error. The source of the sample is a study of tumor and adjacent non-tumor tissue in lung cancer. Study-level information: The patients, 9 to 11 men and four to six women, were roughly 30 to 76 with stage I to III disease. Samples averaged roughly 4.4 million productive TCRbeta reads each.

Overall study findings and caveats: Tumor repertoires had a smaller top 100 clone share than normal lung. Tumor tissue had significantly higher TCR diversity than normal lung.

RNA was extracted from bulk tissue without any cell sorting. The library came from three nested PCR rounds adapted from ARM-PCR protocols. A single record per CDR3 protein comes from TCRdb applying MiXCR to the multiplex PCR reads. This table holds about 120,000 distinct CDR3 sequences, around three fifths found once. The CDR3 is 15 residues long. The germline V gene encodes CDR1 DFQATT and CDR2 SNEGSKA (reference sequence). What was sequenced was lung tumor tissue. This chain connects TRBV20-1 to TRBJ1-1; no clear D. This receptor was obtained from a young man with non-small cell lung cancer. Here the CDR3 DNA reads TGCAGTGCTGAGATAAAGGGATGGCAGAATACTGAAGCTTACTTT. It is translated as CSAEIKGWQNTEAYF.